These 14 T cell receptor beta chains came from one sample sequenced in a study of CD8 T cells in Susac syndrome. When the RNA was reverse transcribed, random hexamers were used with an input of roughly 0.45 to 1 ug. TCRdb itself ran the immunoSEQ multiplex PCR reads through MiXCR, one entry per CDR3 protein. The sample gives more than 200,000 distinct CDR3 sequences, around 95% of which show up once; roughly 0.072% is in the top ten. Source material: CD4+ T cells from PBMCs. The receptors originated from a human donor with multiple sclerosis.

This chain connects TRBV30 to TRBJ1-3, with unresolved D. Trimming removed 3 bases from V and 0 bases from J, with 6 bases in between. The germline V gene encodes CDR1 GTSNPN and CDR2 SVGIG (reference sequence). The CDR3 spans 13 residues. The CDR3 DNA reads as TGTGCCTGGAGGGCCGACTCTGGAAACACCATATATTTT. Translating gives CAWRADSGNTIYF.

V is TRBV3-1 and J is TRBJ1-4; D might be TRBD1 (5 bases). This CDR3 is built from 16 residues. The germline V gene encodes CDR1 LGHDT and CDR2 YNNKEL (reference sequence). The germline V and J ends were trimmed by 1 base and 13 bases, with 22 bases remaining between them. CDR3 sequence reads: CASSQGNSGGIRALFF. In DNA, the CDR3 is TGTGCCAGCAGCCAAGGAAATTCGGGGGGGATTAGGGCACTGTTTTTT.

The chain joins TRBV6-1 to TRBJ1-5; D is possibly TRBD1 (6 bases). Germline V CDR1 and CDR2: MNHNS, SASEGT. Trimming removed 8 bases at V and 3 bases at J, with 17 bases between. This CDR3 has 15 amino acids. CDR3: CASVGFGTPNQPQHF. The CDR3 nucleotides are TGTGCCAGCGTGGGGTTCGGGACACCCAATCAGCCCCAGCATTTT.

The chain uses TRBV3-1 and TRBJ2-5; D is uncertain. This CDR3 has 14 amino acids. Germline CDR1 and CDR2: LGHDT and YNNKEL (reference sequence). Between the trimmed V and J ends, which lost 1 base and 4 bases, there was a span of 10 bases. In DNA, the CDR3 is TGTGCCAGCAGCCAAGCAAGTGTATTAGAGACCCAGTACTTC. Amino acids: CASSQASVLETQYF.

The chain uses TRBV28 and TRBJ1-2; D is unclear. CDR1 is MDHEN, CDR2 SYDVKM, per germline. Trimming shortened V by 7 bases and J by 4 bases, and 13 bases separated the two germline ends. This CDR3 region has 13 residues. The CDR3 DNA is TGTGCCAGCATCGAGGGTCTCGGCTATGGCTACACCTTC. Translating gives CASIEGLGYGYTF.

The V and J genes are TRBV27 and TRBJ1-6, with a possible D match to TRBD1 (5 bases). V was cut by 6 bases and J by 7 bases, with 10 bases left in between. Germline CDR1 reads MNHEY; CDR2 reads SMNVEV (reference sequence). The CDR3 is 13 amino acids. The DNA of the CDR3 is TGTGCCAGCAGGGAGCCAGGGAATTCACCCCTCCACTTT. It specifies CASREPGNSPLHF.

The V call is TRBV4-1, the J call TRBJ2-7; 8 bases map to TRBD2. Germline lookup yields CDR1 MGHRA and CDR2 YSYEKL. J was trimmed by 7 bases and V by 1 base; bases with no gene match: 9. The CDR3 contains 15 residues. CDR3: CASSQVLWGGREQYF. The CDR3 nucleotides read TGCGCCAGCAGCCAAGTCTTGTGGGGCGGGAGGGAGCAGTACTTC.

The rearrangement links TRBV13 to TRBJ2-7, with D possibly being TRBD2 (5 bases). The germline gives CDR1 PRHDT, CDR2 FYEKMQ (reference sequence). CDR3 length equals 16 residues. Trimming pared 6 bases from V and 0 bases from J, leaving 18 bases between. The CDR3 DNA is TGTGCCAGCAGTTCCGAGGCGGACTGGAGCTCCTACGAGCAGTACTTC. This encodes CASSSEADWSSYEQYF.

The V and J genes are TRBV5-1 and TRBJ2-3; D gene uncertain. CDR1 and CDR2 (germline): SGHRS, YFSETQ. The CDR3 spans 14 residues. With 5 bases removed from V and 0 bases from J, the gap between germline ends came to 10 bases. The CDR3 DNA follows: TGCGCCAGCAGAGAGATGACTAGCACAGATACGCAGTATTTT. This translates into CASREMTSTDTQYF.

This chain links TRBV5-6 with TRBJ1-1, with 9 bases lining up with TRBD1. Unmatched junction bases numbered 11, after V lost 4 bases and J lost 4 bases. This CDR3 spans 16 amino acids. Germline V gives CDR1 SGHDT, CDR2 YYEEEE. The CDR3 nucleotides read TGTGCCAGCAGCACCGGCCAGACAGGGGGGATCACTGAAGCTTTCTTT. This encodes CASSTGQTGGITEAFF.

The chain is built from TRBV30 and TRBJ2-1, with no clear D. Germline assignment: CDR1 GTSNPN and CDR2 SVGIG (reference sequence). The CDR3 has 13 amino acids. Trimming removed 8 bases from V and 0 bases from J, with 11 bases in between. The CDR3 spells CAAQESSYNEQFF. CDR3 DNA: TGTGCCGCTCAAGAAAGCTCCTACAATGAGCAGTTCTTC.

This sequence joins TRBV7-9 and TRBJ1-4; D remains ambiguous. Per the germline V gene, CDR1 is SEHNR and CDR2 is FQNEAQ (reference sequence). The V and J ends lost 5 bases and 0 bases respectively, with 13 bases between them. This CDR3 has 16 residues. DNA of the CDR3: TGTGCCAGCAGCCCCCGCGGGAGACCAACTAATGAAAAACTGTTTTTT. Translating gives CASSPRGRPTNEKLFF.

The V call is TRBV3-1, the J call TRBJ1-2; D gene ambiguous. This CDR3 has 11 amino acids. Looked up from germline, CDR1 is LGHDT and CDR2 is YNNKEL (reference sequence). V was cut by 5 bases and J by 8 bases, with 9 bases left in between. The CDR3 is CASSKGRGYTF. The DNA of the CDR3 is TGTGCCAGCAGCAAAGGCCGAGGCTACACCTTC. Full variable domain (missing parts from reference TRBV3-1 and TRBJ1-2): DTAVSQTPKYLVTQMGNDKSIKCEQNLGHDTMYWYKQDSKKFLKIMFSYNNKELIINETVPNRFSPKSPDKAHLNLHINSLELGDSAVYFCASSKGRGYTFGSGTRLTVV.

V and J are TRBV2 and TRBJ2-3; D is unclear. The V gene lost 5 bases and the J gene lost 1 base, with 10 bases spanning the gap. The germline CDR1 and CDR2 sequences are SNHLY and FYNNEI. The CDR3 runs 14 residues. CDR3 nucleotide sequence: TGTGCCAGCAGTTTTACCGACGGCACAGATACGCAGTATTTT. Its translation is CASSFTDGTDTQYF.